This entry features one T cell receptor beta chain sequence. Its antigen is currently not known. No clone much larger than this one lies a single base away; base qualities are absent. The protocol used for the library was the immunoSEQ multiplex PCR assay. Rearranged TCR beta chain sequences were amplified using the hsTCRB Kit according to the manufacturer's protocol. Sequencing of TCRB libraries was carried out on an Illumina MiSeq. Per the authors' processing: Demultiplexing, trimming and gene mapping were performed with the kit vendor's proprietary platform. In TCRdb, the immuneACCESS table is reduced to in-frame sequences with V and J assigned. These tables do not hold every clone; where another copy was compared, an unresolved V gene accounts for under half, and the others remain unexplained. V and J calls plus clone size are reproduced from that table; the DNA served to infer D and trimming. The sample table contains 25,000 to 30,000 clones; only one count was recorded for 82% of them. The top ten clones comprise around a sixth of the sample.

V is cut by 2 bases and J by 4 bases, and the space between the germline ends is 8 bases. Looking up the germline V gene yields CDR1 MNHEY and CDR2 SVGAGI. The CDR3 sequence holds 13 residues, the cysteine and phenylalanine included. Only CDR3 DNA is held: 39 bases, read in frame from base 1. This record comes from a study of a mutant IDH1 vaccine in newly diagnosed glioma (dated by TCRdb to about 2021). For context, the study as a whole: Patients received eight vaccinations in weeks 1, 3, 5, 7, 11, 15, 19 and 23, corresponding to visits V03 through V10. Vaccination was initiated 4-6 weeks after radiotherapy alone, or concurrently with temozolomide cycles in the chemotherapy-containing groups. The roughly 32 treated patients were 62.5% male and about 38% female, with a mean age of around 40 years. Before enrollment, most patients had been given radiochemotherapy with temozolomide as standard therapy, while the rest had received either radiotherapy alone or temozolomide alone. Peripheral blood was drawn at six visits: V03 (baseline), V05, V07, V10, V12 and V13. Longitudinal TCRB deep sequencing was done for some 26 treated patients, wherever samples were available for exploratory analyses. Broader findings and caveats from the paper: According to the authors, sample limitations meant that analyses of patient blood samples could not be reproduced. Immune responses induced by the vaccine were seen in roughly 95% of patients across multiple MHC alleles. Pseudoprogression appeared unrelated to alterations in the top peripheral T cell clonotypes detected by TCRB sequencing. Availability determined which PBMC samples were chosen for TCRB deep sequencing.

The time point label for this specimen denotes: week 23, last vaccination. Each vaccine dose, consisting of 300 ug of a 20-mer mutant IDH1 peptide in Montanide, was administered subcutaneously with topical imiquimod. All donors had newly diagnosed IDH1-mutant astrocytomas of WHO grade 3 or 4 that showed loss of nuclear ATRX. The samples were drawn from NOA16, a multicentre, single-arm, open-label phase I trial in Germany that tested a mutant IDH1 peptide vaccine in humans for the first time. Genomic DNA for TCRB sequencing was extracted from EDTA blood using the DNeasy Blood and Tissue Kit. Sequenced material: PBMCs, taken from a glioma patient whose treatment included an IDH1 peptide vaccine. The rearrangement combines TRBV6-5 with TRBJ1-2; perhaps TRBD1 is the D gene, with 5 bases matching. The TCR was taken from a woman aged 25 to 39 with glioma. The CDR3 is CASSYGGGYGYTF. The DNA sequence is given as TGTGCCAGCAGTTACGGTGGGGGCTATGGCTACACCTTC.